In its sample, the clone carrying this TCR beta chain was seen a few times. Negative isolation yielded the CD8+ and CD4+ T cells, while FACS enriched the TEMRA cells. The sample belongs to a study of CD8 T cells in Susac syndrome. When the RNA was reverse transcribed, random hexamers were used with an input of roughly 0.45 to 1 ug. Across 54 Vbeta and 13 Jbeta, TCR beta CDR3 was amplified with immunoSEQ multiplex PCR. MiXCR was run by TCRdb on the immunoSEQ multiplex PCR reads, yielding one entry per CDR3 protein. The table records some 300,000 distinct CDR3 sequences, roughly 85% of them present only once. The CDR3 is made up of 15 amino acids. The germline V gene encodes CDR1 MNHEY and CDR2 SVGEGT. V lost 5 bases to trimming and J lost 2 bases, with 16 bases between them.

The sequenced sample was CD8+ T cells from PBMCs. The V and J genes are TRBV6-2 or TRBV6-3 and TRBJ2-7, with D possibly being TRBD2 (5 bases). The source of this sequence is a human donor with multiple sclerosis. The CDR3 spells CASSTLGGGTYEQYF. DNA for the CDR3: TGTGCCAGCAGTACTCTGGGCGGAGGAACCTACGAGCAGTACTTC.